This entry lists 32 T cell receptor beta chains sequenced from one sample in a study of blood T cell repertoires in COVID-19. Profiled with immunoSEQ multiplex PCR; TCRdb holds only in-frame clones, not every one. Among approximately 50,000 clones listed, about 89% were seen once. Sequences were obtained from peripheral blood. These TCRs come from a human donor in a cohort sampled during active COVID-19.

This chain links TRBV4-1 with TRBJ2-7, with D perhaps TRBD2 (6 bases). Trimming removed 1 base at V and 2 bases at J, with 9 bases between. CDR1 and CDR2 from the germline V gene are MGHRA and YSYEKL. CDR3 length equals 14 residues. This CDR3 is CASSQGGTTYEQYF. Here the CDR3 DNA reads TGCGCCAGCAGCCAAGGCGGGACCACCTACGAGCAGTACTTC.

The gene calls are TRBV5-1 and TRBJ2-6, with 7 nucleotides matching TRBD1. Germline V gene lookup returns CDR1 SGHRS and CDR2 YFSETQ. The trim removed 1 base at V and 1 base at J, leaving 5 bases unmatched. CDR3 length: 17 amino acids. The CDR3 here is CASSLTTGQSGANVLTF. In DNA, the CDR3 is TGCGCCAGCAGCTTGACGACAGGGCAGTCTGGGGCCAACGTCCTGACTTTC.

The V and J genes are TRBV19 and TRBJ2-3, with a possible D match to TRBD2 (5 bases). V shed 7 bases and J shed 4 bases, with 12 bases lying between them. The CDR3 is 13 amino acids. The germline V gene encodes CDR1 LNHDA and CDR2 SQIVND (reference sequence). CDR3 sequence reads: CASTTGFPDTQYF. CDR3 coding DNA: TGTGCCAGTACCACGGGGTTCCCAGATACGCAGTATTTT.

Concerning this clone itself: The same CDR3 is also encoded by other DNA sequences in this sample. V gene TRBV7-8 combines with J gene TRBJ1-6; 10 bases are shared with TRBD1. This CDR3 region has 17 residues. With V trimmed by 5 bases and J by 0 bases, 4 bases remained unmatched. Looked up from germline, CDR1 is SGHVS and CDR2 is FQNEAQ. The CDR3 reads CASSPRTGGSYNSPLHF. CDR3 nucleotide sequence: TGTGCCAGCAGCCCGAGGACAGGGGGCTCCTATAATTCACCCCTCCACTTT.

The chain links TRBV7-2 to TRBJ2-2, with 8 bases that match TRBD1. The ends lost 0 bases at V and 6 bases at J; junction bases unmatched: 6. Germline values: CDR1 SGHTA, CDR2 FQGNSA. This CDR3 has 16 residues. The CDR3 nucleotides read TGTGCCAGCAGCTTAGCGGGGCAGGGGGCCGCCGGGGAGCTGTTTTTT. It codes for CASSLAGQGAAGELFF.

This clone was recorded once. The chain uses TRBV15 and TRBJ2-1, with 12 positions matching TRBD2. This CDR3 is 17 amino acids long. CDR1 is LNHNV and CDR2 is YYDKDF in the germline V gene (reference sequence). V lost 2 bases to trimming and J lost 5 bases; unmatched junction nucleotides: 7. The CDR3: CATSRISGLAGHNEQFF. DNA of the CDR3: TGTGCCACCAGCAGAATCTCCGGACTAGCGGGACACAATGAGCAGTTCTTC.

The chain employs TRBV6-5 and TRBJ2-7, with 8 bases matching TRBD1. With V trimmed by 6 bases and J by 6 bases, 13 bases remained unmatched. CDR3 length: 15 amino acids. Germline assignment: CDR1 MNHEY and CDR2 SVGAGI. This CDR3 is CASSTSGTGGAEQYF. CDR3 bases: TGTGCCAGCAGCACTTCCGGGACAGGAGGCGCCGAGCAGTACTTC.

The chain carries TRBV6-2 or TRBV6-3 and TRBJ1-1, with no clear D. The V end was cut by 7 bases, the J end by 5 bases, with 14 bases between. This CDR3 has 13 residues. Germline CDR1 reads MNHEY; CDR2 reads SVGEGT. CDR3 protein: CASTPSPVTEAFF. CDR3 DNA sequence: TGTGCCAGCACCCCCTCTCCAGTAACTGAAGCTTTCTTT.

V is TRBV15 and J is TRBJ2-3, with a possible D match to TRBD1 (5 bases). This CDR3 has 17 amino acids. V lost 5 bases to trimming and J lost 6 bases, with 24 bases between them. Per the germline V gene, CDR1 is LNHNV and CDR2 is YYDKDF (reference sequence). This chain's CDR3 is CATSARQRSDFSDTQYF. CDR3 in DNA: TGTGCCACCAGCGCTCGACAGAGGTCTGATTTCAGTGATACGCAGTATTTT. Drawing the rest from reference TRBV15 and TRBJ2-3, the complete variable domain is DAMVIQNPRYQVTQFGKPVTLSCSQTLNHNVMYWYQQKSSQAPKLLFHYYDKDFNNEADTPDNFQSRRPNTSFCFLDIRSPGLGDTAMYLCATSARQRSDFSDTQYFGPGTRLTVL.

The chain links TRBV27 to TRBJ1-6; D is undetermined. Germline values: CDR1 MNHEY, CDR2 SMNVEV (reference sequence). The CDR3 contains 13 residues. Between the trimmed V and J ends, which lost 3 bases and 4 bases, there was a span of 4 bases. The CDR3 spells CASSFLYNSPLHF. The CDR3 DNA reads as TGTGCCAGCAGTTTTCTTTATAATTCACCCCTCCACTTT.

V and J are TRBV18 and TRBJ1-6; 8 bases fit TRBD1. The CDR3 contains 14 residues. From germline, CDR1 is KGHSH and CDR2 LQKENI. V shed 4 bases, J shed 6 bases, and the junction held 2 bases outside the gene matches. CDR3 bases: TGTGCCAGCTCACTGGACAGGGCTAATTCACCCCTCCACTTT. Its translation is CASSLDRANSPLHF.

The chain uses TRBV28 and TRBJ2-5; D perhaps matches TRBD1 (5 bases). V lost 7 bases, J lost 1 base, and 7 bases lay in between. Per germline, CDR1 MDHEN and CDR2 SYDVKM. The CDR3 loop spans 12 amino acids. The chain's CDR3 is CASTDSQETQYF. Here the CDR3 DNA reads TGTGCCAGCACCGACAGCCAAGAGACCCAGTACTTC.

The V and J genes are TRBV25-1 and TRBJ2-6; TRBD1 matches at 7 bases. This CDR3 comprises 18 residues. CDR1 and CDR2 from the germline V gene are MGHDK and SYGVNS. Trimming removed 2 bases from V and 2 bases from J; junction bases left unmatched: 9. For the CDR3, the DNA is TGTGCCAGCAGTGAAAGGGGGCAAGATTTAACTGGGGCCAACGTCCTGACTTTC. It is translated as CASSERGQDLTGANVLTF.

V and J are TRBV5-1 and TRBJ1-5, with D possibly being TRBD1 (6 bases). This CDR3 comprises 15 residues. The germline gives CDR1 SGHRS, CDR2 YFSETQ. V lost 1 base to trimming and J lost 5 bases, with 13 bases between them. CDR3 sequence: CASSLIPGADQPQHF. CDR3 nucleotide sequence: TGCGCCAGCAGCTTGATTCCAGGGGCGGATCAGCCCCAGCATTTT.

The J gene is TRBJ2-1, the V gene TRBV6-2 or TRBV6-3; D unresolved. The CDR3 is made up of 15 amino acids. V was trimmed by 3 bases and J by 2 bases, leaving 11 bases between them. Germline CDR1 MNHEY, CDR2 SVGEGT. The CDR3 sequence: CASSYSYPTYNEQFF. The CDR3 nucleotides read TGTGCCAGCAGTTATTCATATCCTACCTACAATGAGCAGTTCTTC.

The chain couples TRBV7-2 to TRBJ2-1, with D possibly matching TRBD2 (5 bases). CDR3 size: 14 residues. V gave up 4 bases and J gave up 10 bases, with 17 bases separating them. Germline V gives CDR1 SGHTA, CDR2 FQGNSA. The CDR3 here is CASSSTVLEGEQFF. Here the CDR3 DNA reads TGTGCCAGCAGCTCGACCGTACTAGAAGGAGAGCAGTTCTTC.

The chain uses TRBV7-6 and TRBJ2-7; a weak D match, TRBD1 (6 bases). Looked up from germline, CDR1 is SGHVS and CDR2 is FNYEAQ. V was shortened by 1 base and J by 5 bases, with 18 bases between the two germline ends. This CDR3 has 16 residues. The CDR3 protein is CASSLEADRQINEQYF. Written as DNA, the CDR3 is TGTGCCAGCAGCTTAGAGGCCGACAGGCAAATCAACGAGCAGTACTTC.

This clone appeared a few times. V usage is TRBV3-1 (or the pseudogene TRBV3-2) and J usage is TRBJ1-5; TRBD1 matches 9 bases. Germline CDR1 is LGHDT and CDR2 is YNNKEL (reference sequence). The CDR3 runs to 14 residues. V dropped 1 base and J dropped 7; count of bases not matched to a gene: 2. The CDR3 here is CASSQGQGVQPQHF. The CDR3 DNA sequence: TGTGCCAGCAGCCAAGGACAGGGGGTACAGCCCCAGCATTTT.

The J gene is TRBJ2-7, the V gene TRBV6-6, with D uncertain. The ends were cut back, 7 bases at V and 1 base at J, with 8 bases in the middle. In germline, CDR1 is MNHNY, CDR2 SVGAGI (reference sequence). There are 12 residues in the CDR3. CDR3 amino acids: CASNRVSYEQYF. The CDR3 DNA follows: TGTGCCAGCAACCGAGTTTCCTACGAGCAGTACTTC.

The gene calls are TRBV6-2 or TRBV6-3 and TRBJ1-6; TRBD1 matches at 10 bases. With 6 bases clipped from V and 7 bases from J, the junction kept 9 bases outside the gene matches. The CDR3 extends over 16 amino acids. Germline CDR1 MNHEY, CDR2 SVGEGT. The CDR3 DNA reads TGTGCCAGCAGCCGCGGACAGGGGGTGATCAATTCACCCCTCCACTTT. Protein product: CASSRGQGVINSPLHF.

This clone was detected only once. The chain uses TRBV6-5 and TRBJ2-1; 13 nucleotides line up with TRBD2. Germline V gene sequence: CDR1 MNHEY, CDR2 SVGAGI. With 4 bases clipped from V and 10 bases from J, the junction kept 7 bases outside the gene matches. The CDR3 contains 15 residues. In DNA form, the CDR3 reads TGTGCCAGCAGTTTAGGACTAGCGGGAGAGGGGGAGCAGTTCTTC. It codes for CASSLGLAGEGEQFF.

V is TRBV7-2 and J is TRBJ1-5; maybe TRBD1 (5 bases). Germline CDR1 and CDR2: SGHTA and FQGNSA. The CDR3 has 16 amino acids. Trimming pared 5 bases from V and 6 bases from J, leaving 20 bases between. CDR3 coding DNA: TGTGCCAGCAGCACAACATATGGGCAGGGTGTTCAGCCCCAGCATTTT. Translated, it gives CASSTTYGQGVQPQHF.

The chain employs TRBV19 and TRBJ1-2, with D unresolved. Germline CDR1 is LNHDA and CDR2 is SQIVND (reference sequence). The CDR3 sequence is 15 residues long. Trimming removed 3 bases from V and 2 bases from J, with 13 bases in between. CDR3 sequence (DNA): TGTGCCAGTAGTATTTCCAGCGCGAGAAACTATGGCTACACCTTC. Amino acids: CASSISSARNYGYTF.

This sequence joins TRBV7-9 and TRBJ1-3; a weak D match, TRBD1 (5 bases). Germline CDR1 is SEHNR and CDR2 is FQNEAQ (reference sequence). The V end was cut by 5 bases, the J end by 0 bases, with 14 bases between. The CDR3 is 16 residues long. CDR3 protein: CASSLGRGGSGNTIYF. The DNA of the CDR3 is TGTGCCAGCAGCCTGGGACGGGGAGGCTCTGGAAACACCATATATTTT.

The chain has TRBV6-2 or TRBV6-3 and TRBJ2-7; 12 nucleotides agree with TRBD2. V dropped 0 bases and J dropped 4; count of bases not matched to a gene: 1. There are 15 residues in the CDR3. The germline CDR1 and CDR2 sequences are MNHEY and SVGEGT. Here the CDR3 DNA reads TGTGCCAGCAGTTACTCGACTAGCGGGGGTTACGAGCAGTACTTC. Translation: CASSYSTSGGYEQYF.

This chain connects TRBV11-2 to TRBJ2-7, with 10 bases lining up with TRBD2. This CDR3 spans 18 amino acids. CDR1 is SGHAT and CDR2 is FQNNGV in the germline V gene. The ends lost 5 bases at V and 6 bases at J; junction bases unmatched: 19. The CDR3 loop is CASSPLGSAGGLLREQYF. CDR3 in DNA: TGTGCCAGCAGCCCCCTTGGATCAGCGGGGGGGCTTCTTCGCGAGCAGTACTTC.

This chain uses TRBV7-2 with TRBJ1-6; tentatively, D is TRBD1 (6 bases). Trimming removed 4 bases at V and 9 bases at J, with 16 bases between. The CDR3 is 15 residues long. Germline CDR1 is SGHTA and CDR2 is FQGNSA. The CDR3 sequence is CASSYPTGSGSPLHF. The CDR3 DNA follows: TGTGCCAGCAGCTACCCAACAGGGTCTGGTTCACCCCTCCACTTT.

The CDR3 nucleotides read TGTGCCAACCTGCCGGGAGGGCCATTGTGCACAGATACGCAGTATTTT. The encoded protein is CANLPGGPLCTDTQYF. The V and J genes are TRBV11-3 and TRBJ2-3, with 8 bases aligning to TRBD2. V gave up 10 bases and J gave up 1 base; unmatched junction bases: 13. This CDR3 region has 16 residues. Germline assignment: CDR1 SGHNT and CDR2 YENEEA.

This chain connects TRBV18 to TRBJ1-5; D ambiguous. CDR1 is KGHSH and CDR2 is LQKENI in the germline V gene. Trimming pared 1 base from V and 4 bases from J, leaving 8 bases between. The CDR3 spans 14 residues. CDR3 sequence (DNA): TGTGCCAGCTCACCACAGTCAGATAATCAGCCCCAGCATTTT. It translates to CASSPQSDNQPQHF.

The chain has TRBV7-2 and TRBJ2-7; 12 bases align to TRBD2. Trimming cost V 1 base and J 6 bases; bases outside gene matches: 4. Looked up from germline, CDR1 is SGHTA and CDR2 is FQGNSA. The CDR3 covers 15 residues. DNA of the CDR3: TGTGCCAGCAGCTTAGGACTAGCGGGAGATTCCGAGCAGTACTTC. As protein: CASSLGLAGDSEQYF.

V and J are TRBV28 and TRBJ1-1, with D maybe TRBD1 (6 bases). The germline CDR1 and CDR2 sequences are MDHEN and SYDVKM. CDR3 length equals 15 residues. The V end was cut by 4 bases, the J end by 1 base, with 13 bases between. CDR3 protein: CASSSAGVRNTEAFF. The CDR3 nucleotides read TGTGCCAGCAGTTCCGCAGGGGTTAGGAACACTGAAGCTTTCTTT.

The chain uses TRBV7-6 and TRBJ1-2, with 8 bases aligning to TRBD1. In germline, CDR1 is SGHVS, CDR2 FNYEAQ. This CDR3 is built from 17 residues. The junction had 18 bases not matched to a gene; V was cut back by 4 bases and J by 8 bases. The CDR3 loop reads CASSSTAGTGESIGYTF. Here the CDR3 DNA reads TGTGCCAGCAGCTCAACCGCCGGGACAGGAGAGAGTATAGGCTACACCTTC. Based on the CDR3 plus reference TRBV7-6 and TRBJ1-2, the full variable domain is GAGVSQSPRYKVTKRGQDVALRCDPISGHVSLYWYRQALGQGPEFLTYFNYEAQQDKSGLPNDRFSAERPEGSISTLTIQRTEQRDSAMYRCASSSTAGTGESIGYTFGSGTRLTVV.